These 32 T cell receptor beta chains were all obtained from the same sample, sequenced in a study of T cells after yellow fever vaccination. MiXCR, applied by TCRdb to the 5' RACE reads, yields one record per CDR3 protein. The sample records 95,000 to 150,000 distinct CDR3 sequences, under 9% being singletons. Source: CD8+ T cells sorted from PBMCs, taken on the day of the yellow fever booster vaccination. These receptors were collected from a man in his late teens or twenties who received the YFV17D yellow fever vaccine.

Many counts were recorded for this clonotype. The chain couples TRBV7-9 to TRBJ1-1; 7 nucleotides agree with TRBD1. Germline CDR1 is SEHNR and CDR2 is FQNEAQ (reference sequence). The CDR3 is 15 residues long. V was clipped by 1 base and J by 5 bases; unmatched bases: 7. The CDR3 is CASSLGPGRGTEAFF. For the CDR3, the DNA is TGTGCCAGCAGCTTAGGACCGGGCAGGGGGACTGAAGCTTTCTTT.

This clonotype was detected only a few times. The gene calls are TRBV13 and TRBJ2-2; the match to TRBD1 covers 8 bases. CDR3 size: 14 residues. V dropped 6 bases and J dropped 7; count of bases not matched to a gene: 7. CDR1 is PRHDT and CDR2 is FYEKMQ in the germline V gene (reference sequence). The CDR3 is CASRTAGTGGELFF. Written as DNA, the CDR3 is TGTGCCAGCAGAACCGCTGGGACAGGCGGGGAGCTGTTTTTT.

This clonotype was counted only a few times. The rearrangement uses TRBV5-5 and TRBJ2-1, with D tentatively TRBD2 (6 bases). V was cut by 3 bases and J by 9 bases, with 10 bases left in between. The CDR3 has 12 amino acids. The germline V gene has CDR1 SGHKS and CDR2 YYEKEE (reference sequence). In DNA, the CDR3 is TGTGCCAGCAGCTGGTCCGGGAGTGAGCAGTTCTTC. Translation: CASSWSGSEQFF.

This chain connects TRBV5-6 to TRBJ2-2; D is ambiguous. CDR3 length: 14 residues. Germline values: CDR1 SGHDT, CDR2 YYEEEE. The ends were cut back, 0 bases at V and 6 bases at J, with 9 bases in the middle. In DNA, the CDR3 is TGTGCCAGCAGCTTGGCTCGCTGGCCCGGGGAGCTGTTTTTT. It is translated as CASSLARWPGELFF.

This clonotype appeared a few times. The gene calls are TRBV7-9 and TRBJ1-1; 7 nucleotides align to TRBD1. The CDR3 runs to 14 residues. The trim removed 1 base at V and 6 bases at J, leaving 5 bases unmatched. From germline, CDR1 is SEHNR and CDR2 FQNEAQ (reference sequence). The DNA of the CDR3 is TGTGCCAGCAGCTTAGGAAACAGGGGATCTGAAGCTTTCTTT. It codes for CASSLGNRGSEAFF.

This clonotype was detected a few times. This sequence joins TRBV7-6 and TRBJ1-2; 10 nucleotides match TRBD1. Germline V gene sequence: CDR1 SGHVS, CDR2 FNYEAQ. CDR3 length equals 14 residues. V gave up 4 bases and J gave up 5 bases; unmatched junction bases: 4. The CDR3 protein is CASSSDRGAYGYTF. CDR3 coding DNA: TGTGCCAGCAGCTCGGACAGGGGGGCGTATGGCTACACCTTC. Full variable domain (missing parts from reference TRBV7-6 and TRBJ1-2): GAGVSQSPRYKVTKRGQDVALRCDPISGHVSLYWYRQALGQGPEFLTYFNYEAQQDKSGLPNDRFSAERPEGSISTLTIQRTEQRDSAMYRCASSSDRGAYGYTFGSGTRLTVV.

V is TRBV30 and J is TRBJ1-1; D may be TRBD1 (5 bases). The CDR3 has 14 amino acids. The germline V gene encodes CDR1 GTSNPN and CDR2 SVGIG (reference sequence). V gave up 4 bases and J gave up 2 bases, with 14 bases separating them. The CDR3 DNA reads as TGTGCCTGGATGGGGGAGGGGAGAAACACTGAAGCTTTCTTT. Residues: CAWMGEGRNTEAFF.

This chain uses TRBV6-2 or TRBV6-3 with TRBJ2-7; D is uncertain. The CDR3 runs 13 residues. Germline V gene data show CDR1 as MNHEY and CDR2 as SVGEGT. V was pared by 2 bases and J by 3 bases, with 8 bases between. Here the CDR3 reads CASSYLIHYEQYV. In DNA, the CDR3 is TGTGCCAGCAGTTACCTTATTCACTACGAGCAGTACGTC.

This clonotype occurred a few times. V and J are TRBV5-8 and TRBJ1-1; 7 bases line up with TRBD1. After removal of 5 bases from V and 4 bases from J, the junction contained 5 bases not matched to a gene. Germline lookup yields CDR1 SGHTS and CDR2 YDEGEE. The length of the CDR3 is 13 residues. The CDR3 nucleotides are TGTGCCAGCAGAGTCAGGGGGAGCACTGAAGCTTTCTTT. This sequence encodes CASRVRGSTEAFF.

This sequence joins TRBV4-2 and TRBJ2-3; tentatively, D is TRBD2 (5 bases). Trimming shortened V by 4 bases and J by 3 bases, and 14 bases separated the two germline ends. This CDR3 contains 15 residues. Germline V lookup: CDR1 LGHNA, CDR2 YNFKEQ. The CDR3 nucleotides are TGTGCCAGCAGCCCCAACGGCGGGCGGACAGATACGCAGTATTTT. This gives the protein CASSPNGGRTDTQYF.

The chain employs TRBV5-5 and TRBJ1-3; D unresolved. The CDR3 is 16 residues long. Germline V gene lookup returns CDR1 SGHKS and CDR2 YYEKEE (reference sequence). Trimming shortened V by 0 bases and J by 0 bases, and 10 bases separated the two germline ends. CDR3 in DNA: TGTGCCAGCAGCTTGGAGGAGGTCCCCTCTGGAAACACCATATATTTT. Amino acid sequence: CASSLEEVPSGNTIYF.

The table lists this clonotype with a few counts. The rearrangement joins TRBV13 to TRBJ2-3, with 7 bases lining up with TRBD2. The germline V gene has CDR1 PRHDT and CDR2 FYEKMQ (reference sequence). After removal of 0 bases from V and 0 bases from J, the junction contained 6 bases not matched to a gene. The CDR3 consists of 17 residues. The CDR3 protein is CASSLGAASGSTDTQYF. The DNA for the CDR3 is TGTGCCAGCAGCTTAGGAGCGGCTAGCGGTAGCACAGATACGCAGTATTTT.

In its sample, this clonotype was seen many times. The CDR3 bases are TGTGCCGGTTGGACTGGTGGGGCCAACGTCCTGACTTTC. This codes for CAGWTGGANVLTF. V gene TRBV30 combines with J gene TRBJ2-6, with D tentatively TRBD2 (5 bases). V was clipped by 8 bases and J by 3 bases, with 11 bases between them. The CDR3 loop spans 13 amino acids. Germline CDR1 is GTSNPN and CDR2 is SVGIG (reference sequence). The variable domain in full, with the rest retrieved from reference TRBV30 and TRBJ2-6, is SQTIHQWPATLVQPVGSPLSLECTVEGTSNPNLYWYRQAAGRGLQLLFYSVGIGQISSEVPQNLSASRPQDRQFILSSKKLLLSDSGFYLCAGWTGGANVLTFGAGSRLTVL.

This clonotype occurred a few times. The rearrangement links TRBV7-8 to TRBJ1-5, with a possible D match to TRBD1 (5 bases). Germline lookup yields CDR1 SGHVS and CDR2 FQNEAQ. The CDR3 totals 14 residues. V was cut by 5 bases and J by 4 bases, with 12 bases left in between. CDR3 nucleotide sequence: TGTGCCAGCAGCGCAAGGGGCGCGAATCAGCCCCAGCATTTT. It codes for CASSARGANQPQHF.

CDR3 in amino acids: CSARIGGLGNQPQHF. In nucleotides, the CDR3 is TGCAGTGCTAGAATCGGGGGATTAGGCAATCAGCCCCAGCATTTT. V is TRBV20-1 and J is TRBJ1-5; tentative D call: TRBD1 (5 bases). This CDR3 is 15 amino acids long. Trimming pared 2 bases from V and 2 bases from J, leaving 13 bases between. Germline assignment: CDR1 DFQATT and CDR2 SNEGSKA (reference sequence).

This clonotype has ten or more counts. The chain joins TRBV4-1 to TRBJ2-1, with D perhaps being TRBD1 or TRBD2 (6 bases each). The CDR3 runs 16 residues. Trimming removed 1 base from V and 8 bases from J, with 18 bases in between. Germline loops: CDR1 MGHRA, CDR2 YSYEKL. The CDR3, as DNA: TGCGCCAGCAGCCAAGCGCATCCGGGGGCCACCCATGAGCAGTTCTTC. Its protein product is CASSQAHPGATHEQFF.

The chain uses TRBV30 and TRBJ2-1; 7 bases align to TRBD2. From germline, CDR1 is GTSNPN and CDR2 SVGIG (reference sequence). The ends lost 4 bases at V and 6 bases at J; junction bases unmatched: 3. This CDR3 contains 12 residues. The CDR3 loop reads CAWNPSGNEQFF. The CDR3 coding sequence is TGTGCCTGGAACCCTAGCGGCAATGAGCAGTTCTTC. The whole variable domain, filled in from reference TRBV30 and TRBJ2-1, reads SQTIHQWPATLVQPVGSPLSLECTVEGTSNPNLYWYRQAAGRGLQLLFYSVGIGQISSEVPQNLSASRPQDRQFILSSKKLLLSDSGFYLCAWNPSGNEQFFGPGTRLTVL.

This clonotype occurred many times. The rearrangement uses TRBV7-9 and TRBJ2-7, with no clear D. The V end lost 5 bases, the J end lost 3 bases, and 5 bases lay between the germline ends. Germline loops: CDR1 SEHNR, CDR2 FQNEAQ (reference sequence). CDR3 length: 11 amino acids. CDR3 sequence (DNA): TGTGCCAGCAGCCGGAGCTACGAGCAGTACTTC. As protein: CASSRSYEQYF.

The chain has TRBV5-1 and TRBJ2-3, with a tentative D call TRBD2 (6 bases). CDR1 is SGHRS and CDR2 is YFSETQ in the germline V gene. This CDR3 contains 15 residues. V was pared by 3 bases and J by 2 bases, with 13 bases between. CDR3 nucleotide sequence: TGCGCCAGCAGCTACATCGGGGGACCCACAGATACGCAGTATTTT. Translation gives CASSYIGGPTDTQYF.

The table lists this clonotype with many counts. The chain recombines TRBV6-6 with TRBJ1-3, with no clear D. The germline CDR1 and CDR2 sequences are MNHNY and SVGAGI (reference sequence). The CDR3 runs 14 residues. V dropped 7 bases and J dropped 0 bases, with 10 bases sitting between them. The CDR3 here is CASTYQDSGNTIYF. The CDR3 DNA reads TGTGCCAGCACCTATCAGGACTCTGGAAACACCATATATTTT.

The J gene is TRBJ2-1, the V gene TRBV6-6; D gene uncertain. This CDR3 region has 12 residues. Per the germline V gene, CDR1 is MNHNY and CDR2 is SVGAGI (reference sequence). V was cut by 3 bases and J by 8 bases, with 8 bases left in between. The CDR3 DNA reads TGTGCCAGCAGTTATGGGTTCGATGAGCAGTTCTTC. It codes for CASSYGFDEQFF.

The V and J genes are TRBV14 and TRBJ2-5; D is undetermined. From germline, CDR1 is SGHDN and CDR2 FVKESK. V was pared by 1 base and J by 8 bases, with 5 bases between. This CDR3 is built from 11 residues. The CDR3 DNA sequence: TGTGCCAGCAGCCAAGGAGTTACCCAGTACTTC. It encodes CASSQGVTQYF.

J is TRBJ2-5 and V is TRBV11-2; 8 positions match TRBD2. Germline V lookup: CDR1 SGHAT, CDR2 FQNNGV. The CDR3 is 15 residues long. V was clipped by 5 bases and J by 2 bases; unmatched bases: 7. CDR3 bases: TGTGCCAGCAGCCCCACTCCGGGGGGGCAAGAGACCCAGTACTTC. It codes for CASSPTPGGQETQYF.

Remarks on this clonotype: One end of the junction does not line up with germline, which may come from a read error. J is TRBJ2-3 and V is TRBV7-9; D is undetermined. This CDR3 has 11 residues. The germline V gene encodes CDR1 SEHNR and CDR2 FQNEAQ (reference sequence). CDR3: CASSSYTAWDF. As DNA, the CDR3 is TGTGCCAGCAGCTCCTATACGGCCTGGGATTTT. Full variable domain (remainder filled in from reference TRBV7-9 and TRBJ2-3): DTGVSQNPRHKITKRGQNVTFRCDPISEHNRLYWYRQTLGQGPEFLTYFQNEAQLEKSRLLSDRFSAERPKGSFSTLEIQRTEQGDSAMYLCASSSYTAWDFGPGTRLTVL.

The chain links TRBV15 to TRBJ2-3, with TRBD2 matching over 12 bases. Germline trimming cut 3 bases from V and 2 bases from J; bases unmatched to any gene: 12. The CDR3 consists of 19 residues. CDR1 is LNHNV, CDR2 YYDKDF, per germline (reference sequence). The CDR3 is CATSRAGDGLAGYTDTQYF. The CDR3, as DNA: TGTGCCACCAGCAGGGCCGGAGACGGACTAGCGGGATACACAGATACGCAGTATTTT.

CDR3 bases: TGCGCCAGCAGCCAAGATGATGGGGGGGAAAAACTGTTTTTT. It encodes CASSQDDGGEKLFF. This chain uses TRBV4-1 with TRBJ1-4; D perhaps matches TRBD1 (5 bases). Trimming took 0 bases from V and 8 from J, leaving 10 bases between them. Germline assignment: CDR1 MGHRA and CDR2 YSYEKL. This CDR3 contains 14 residues.

The gene calls are TRBV12-3 or TRBV12-4 and TRBJ1-6, with D possibly being TRBD1 (5 bases). Trimming pared 1 base from V and 10 bases from J, leaving 14 bases between. The CDR3 is 15 residues long. The CDR3 DNA reads TGTGCCAGCAGTTTAGGGGGACGGGGTGGGTCACCCCTCCACTTT. Translation gives CASSLGGRGGSPLHF.

The rearrangement links TRBV27 to TRBJ2-2, with a tentative D call TRBD1 (5 bases). Trimming took 3 bases from V and 1 from J, leaving 6 bases between them. The germline gives CDR1 MNHEY, CDR2 SMNVEV (reference sequence). The CDR3 totals 14 residues. The DNA of the CDR3 is TGTGCCAGCAGTTTGGGGCAGAACACCGGGGAGCTGTTTTTT. It specifies CASSLGQNTGELFF.

The chain links TRBV7-2 to TRBJ1-4; D remains unclear. CDR1 is SGHTA, CDR2 FQGNSA, per germline. V was cut by 5 bases and J by 2 bases, with 12 bases left in between. This CDR3 contains 15 residues. CDR3 coding DNA: TGTGCCAGCAGCCCTAGACTGGAGACTAATGAAAAACTGTTTTTT. Amino acids: CASSPRLETNEKLFF. Filled out from reference TRBV7-2 and TRBJ1-4, the complete variable domain reads GAGVSQSPSNKVTEKGKDVELRCDPISGHTALYWYRQSLGQGLEFLIYFQGNSAPDKSGLPSDRFSAERTGGSVSTLTIQRTQQEDSAVYLCASSPRLETNEKLFFGSGTQLSVL.

This chain links TRBV6-5 with TRBJ2-3, with 9 nucleotides matching TRBD2. The CDR3 is made up of 17 amino acids. Unmatched junction bases numbered 12, after V lost 6 bases and J lost 2 bases. The germline V gene encodes CDR1 MNHEY and CDR2 SVGAGI. The chain's CDR3 is CASSPLGERGATDTQYF. The CDR3 region has the DNA TGTGCCAGCAGCCCCCTTGGCGAGCGGGGGGCCACAGATACGCAGTATTTT.

The rearrangement uses TRBV2 and TRBJ1-5; 8 bases are a match to TRBD1. The J segment lost 2 bases and the V segment lost 8 bases, leaving 14 bases of the junction unmatched. This CDR3 has 17 residues. Germline lookup yields CDR1 SNHLY and CDR2 FYNNEI. In nucleotides, the CDR3 is TGTGCCAGCGTCCTCTCAGGGGGCGGGGGTGGCAATCAGCCCCAGCATTTT. It encodes CASVLSGGGGGNQPQHF.

The sample holds many counts of this clonotype. The chain links TRBV4-1 to TRBJ2-5, with 8 positions matching TRBD2. Germline-derived CDR1 and CDR2 are MGHRA and YSYEKL. There are 15 residues in the CDR3. Trimming cost V 4 bases and J 5 bases; bases outside gene matches: 9. The chain's CDR3 is CASSLLAGTEETQYF. The CDR3 DNA sequence: TGCGCCAGCAGCCTGTTAGCGGGGACTGAGGAGACCCAGTACTTC.